These T cell receptor beta chains were read from a single sample in a study of T cells after yellow fever vaccination. TCRdb independently ran MiXCR on the 5' RACE reads; one entry per CDR3 protein. The sample consists of a few hundred thousand distinct CDR3 sequences, approximately 7% of them appearing once. The source material was PBMCs, sampled more than 35 days after the first yellow fever vaccination. The receptors come from a man in his late teens or twenties who received the YFV17D yellow fever vaccine. Each CDR3 is given with its conserved first and last residue. A D gene is named only where the DNA matches it firmly. Size tells how often a clone was seen (once, few, many) or the class of an expanded clone, and some rows leave it out.

abundance	v_gene	d_gene	j_gene	CDR3aa	CDR3nt
.	TRBV5-1	.	TRBJ1-1	CASSWPGRGGNEAFF	TGCGCCAGCAGCTGGCCCGGAAGGGGGGGGAATGAAGCTTTCTTT
many	TRBV5-1	.	TRBJ2-3	CASSLEGSDTQYF	TGCGCCAGCAGCTTGGAGGGTTCAGATACGCAGTATTTT
.	TRBV5-1	.	TRBJ1-6	CASSLVPSRNSPLHF	TGCGCCAGCAGCTTGGTTCCATCGCGGAATTCACCCCTCCACTTT
.	TRBV12-3/TRBV12-4	TRBD1	TRBJ2-5	CASSALRDRIETQYF	TGTGCCAGCAGTGCCCTCCGGGACAGGATTGAGACCCAGTACTTC
.	TRBV2	TRBD2	TRBJ2-2	CASCRLGSSGGAVGELFF	TGTGCCAGCTGTCGGTTGGGGTCTAGCGGGGGGGCCGTTGGGGAGCTGTTTTTT
few	TRBV12-5	TRBD1	TRBJ2-5	CASGPHRGPQTPETQYF	TGTGCTAGTGGTCCCCATAGGGGGCCCCAAACCCCAGAGACCCAGTACTTC
few	TRBV21-1	.	TRBJ1-5	CASSKSRARAVSNQPQHF	TGTGCCAGCAGCAAATCACGAGCCAGGGCCGTTAGCAATCAGCCCCAGCATTTT
many	TRBV11-2	TRBD1	TRBJ2-3	CASSLDRWDRVTGGATDTQYF	TGTGCCAGCAGCTTAGATCGGTGGGACAGGGTCACCGGCGGGGCCACAGATACGCAGTATTTT
once	TRBV7-6	TRBD2	TRBJ2-5	CASRGLAGQETQYF	TGTGCCAGCAGGGGACTAGCGGGCCAAGAGACCCAGTACTTC
.	TRBV19	TRBD1	TRBJ1-5	CASSTDRVDQPQHF	TGTGCCAGTAGTACCGACAGGGTGGATCAGCCCCAGCATTTT
.	TRBV5-4	TRBD2	TRBJ2-2	CASSRSGGAAGELFF	TGTGCCAGCAGCCGTAGCGGGGGGGCCGCCGGGGAGCTGTTTTTT
.	TRBV30	.	TRBJ2-1	CAWSVQYNEQFF	TGTGCCTGGAGTGTACAGTACAATGAGCAGTTCTTC
few	TRBV20-1	.	TRBJ2-1	CSARDPRDTYYNEQFF	TGCAGTGCTAGAGATCCCCGGGACACCTATTACAATGAGCAGTTCTTC
many	TRBV10-3	.	TRBJ2-5	CAISEQGGRWETQYF	TGTGCCATCAGTGAGCAAGGGGGGAGGTGGGAGACCCAGTACTTC
.	TRBV6-2/TRBV6-3	.	TRBJ2-2	CASRPGGQGNTGELFF	TGTGCCAGCAGACCCGGGGGACAAGGGAACACCGGGGAGCTGTTTTTT
few	TRBV10-3	.	TRBJ2-5	CAIQITALQETQYF	TGTGCCATCCAGATAACGGCGTTACAAGAGACCCAGTACTTC
few	TRBV4-1	TRBD2	TRBJ2-3	CASNQDRLADTQYF	TGCGCCAGCAACCAGGACAGACTAGCGGATACGCAGTATTTT
few	TRBV11-2	.	TRBJ2-5	CASSRGTSTGRETQYF	TGTGCCAGCAGCAGAGGGACATCGACCGGGCGGGAGACCCAGTACTTC
.	TRBV12-3/TRBV12-4	.	TRBJ2-3	CASTFLSTDTQYF	TGTGCCAGCACCTTCCTGAGCACAGATACGCAGTATTTT
few	TRBV6-5	TRBD1	TRBJ2-7	CASSSPKSGQGITPIEQYF	TGTGCCAGCAGTTCTCCTAAATCTGGACAGGGGATAACCCCTATCGAGCAGTACTTC
.	TRBV6-2/TRBV6-3	.	TRBJ1-2	CASSYDGTYGYTF	TGTGCCAGCAGTTATGACGGTACCTATGGCTACACCTTC
.	TRBV5-4	TRBD1	TRBJ1-2	CASSPFGQGVSGYTF	TGTGCCAGCAGCCCTTTTGGGCAGGGGGTATCTGGCTACACCTTC
many	TRBV15	.	TRBJ2-5	CATSERGPGFVTQYF	TGTGCCACCAGCGAGAGGGGACCGGGCTTTGTTACCCAGTACTTC
few	TRBV5-1	.	TRBJ2-2	CASSLDGTNTGELFF	TGCGCCAGCAGCTTGGACGGCACGAACACCGGGGAGCTGTTTTTT